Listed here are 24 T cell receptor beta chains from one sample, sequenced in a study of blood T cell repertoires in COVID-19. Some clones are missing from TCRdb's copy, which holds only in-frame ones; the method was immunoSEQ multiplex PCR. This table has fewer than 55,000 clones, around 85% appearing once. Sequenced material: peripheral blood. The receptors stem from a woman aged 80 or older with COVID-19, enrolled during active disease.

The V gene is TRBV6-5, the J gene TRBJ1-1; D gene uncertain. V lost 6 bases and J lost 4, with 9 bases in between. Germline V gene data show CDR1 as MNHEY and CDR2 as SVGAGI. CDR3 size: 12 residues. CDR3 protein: CASRSTGTEAFF. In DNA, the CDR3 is TGTGCCAGCAGATCAACCGGCACTGAAGCTTTCTTT.

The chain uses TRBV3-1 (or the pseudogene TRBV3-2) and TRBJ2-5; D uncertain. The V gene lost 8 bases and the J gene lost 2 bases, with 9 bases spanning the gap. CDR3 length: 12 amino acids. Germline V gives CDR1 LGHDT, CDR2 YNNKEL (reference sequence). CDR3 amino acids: CASSRVQETQYF. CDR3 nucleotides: TGTGCCAGCTCCCGGGTTCAAGAGACCCAGTACTTC.

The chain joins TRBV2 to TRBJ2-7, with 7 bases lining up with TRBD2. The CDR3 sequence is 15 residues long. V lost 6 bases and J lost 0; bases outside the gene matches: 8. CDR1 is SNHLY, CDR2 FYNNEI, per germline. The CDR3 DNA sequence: TGTGCCAGCAGCATAACTAGCGCAAACTCCTACGAGCAGTACTTC. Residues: CASSITSANSYEQYF.

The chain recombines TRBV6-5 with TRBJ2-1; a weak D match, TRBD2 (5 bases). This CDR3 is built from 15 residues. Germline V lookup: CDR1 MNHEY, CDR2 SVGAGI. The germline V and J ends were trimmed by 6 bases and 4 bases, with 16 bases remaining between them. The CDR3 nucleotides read TGTGCCAGCAGGCCGTGGAGCGGAAATTACAATGAGCAGTTCTTC. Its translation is CASRPWSGNYNEQFF.

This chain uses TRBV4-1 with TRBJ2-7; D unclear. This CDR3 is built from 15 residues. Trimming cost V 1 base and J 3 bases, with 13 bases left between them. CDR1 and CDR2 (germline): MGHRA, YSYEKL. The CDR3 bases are TGCGCCAGCAGCCAAGCTAACTTCCCCCACTACGAGCAGTACTTC. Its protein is CASSQANFPHYEQYF.

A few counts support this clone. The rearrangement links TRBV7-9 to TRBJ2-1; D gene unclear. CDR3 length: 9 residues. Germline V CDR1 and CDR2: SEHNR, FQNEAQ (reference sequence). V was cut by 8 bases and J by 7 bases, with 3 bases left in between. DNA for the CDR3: TGTGCCAGCCCAAATGAGCAGTTCTTC. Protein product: CASPNEQFF. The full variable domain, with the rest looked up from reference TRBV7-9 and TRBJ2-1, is DTGVSQNPRHKITKRGQNVTFRCDPISEHNRLYWYRQTLGQGPEFLTYFQNEAQLEKSRLLSDRFSAERPKGSFSTLEIQRTEQGDSAMYLCASPNEQFFGPGTRLTVL.

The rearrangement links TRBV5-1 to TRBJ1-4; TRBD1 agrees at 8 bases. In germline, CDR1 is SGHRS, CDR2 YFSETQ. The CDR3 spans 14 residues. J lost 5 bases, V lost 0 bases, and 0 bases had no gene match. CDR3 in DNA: TGCGCCAGCAGCTTGGGACAGGGGAATGAAAAACTGTTTTTT. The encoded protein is CASSLGQGNEKLFF.

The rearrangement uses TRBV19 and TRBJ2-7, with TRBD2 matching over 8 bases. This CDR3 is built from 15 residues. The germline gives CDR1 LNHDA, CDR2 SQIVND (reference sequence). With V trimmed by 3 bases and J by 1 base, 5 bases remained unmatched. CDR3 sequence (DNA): TGTGCCAGTAGTATCCCCAGCGGGAGTTCCTACGAGCAGTACTTC. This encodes CASSIPSGSSYEQYF.

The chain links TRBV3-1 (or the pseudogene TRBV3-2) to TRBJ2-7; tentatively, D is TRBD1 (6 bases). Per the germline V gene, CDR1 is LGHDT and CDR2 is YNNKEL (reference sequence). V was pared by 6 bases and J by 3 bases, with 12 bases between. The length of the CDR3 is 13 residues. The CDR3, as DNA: TGTGCCAGCAGTCTTCAAGGGGGCTACGAGCAGTACTTC. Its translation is CASSLQGGYEQYF.

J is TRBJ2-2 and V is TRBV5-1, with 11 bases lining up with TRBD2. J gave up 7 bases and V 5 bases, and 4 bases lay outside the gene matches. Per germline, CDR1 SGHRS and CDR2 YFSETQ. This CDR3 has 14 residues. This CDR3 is CASRGLAEVGELFF. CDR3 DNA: TGCGCCAGCAGGGGACTAGCGGAGGTCGGGGAGCTGTTTTTT.

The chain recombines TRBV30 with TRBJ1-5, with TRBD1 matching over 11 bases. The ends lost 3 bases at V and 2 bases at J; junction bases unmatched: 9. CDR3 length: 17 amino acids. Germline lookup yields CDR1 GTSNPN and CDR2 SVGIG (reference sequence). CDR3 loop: CAWSSGTGGYGNQPQHF. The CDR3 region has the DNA TGTGCCTGGAGCTCCGGGACAGGGGGTTATGGCAATCAGCCCCAGCATTTT. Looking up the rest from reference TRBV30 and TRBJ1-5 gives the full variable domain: SQTIHQWPATLVQPVGSPLSLECTVEGTSNPNLYWYRQAAGRGLQLLFYSVGIGQISSEVPQNLSASRPQDRQFILSSKKLLLSDSGFYLCAWSSGTGGYGNQPQHFGDGTRLSIL.

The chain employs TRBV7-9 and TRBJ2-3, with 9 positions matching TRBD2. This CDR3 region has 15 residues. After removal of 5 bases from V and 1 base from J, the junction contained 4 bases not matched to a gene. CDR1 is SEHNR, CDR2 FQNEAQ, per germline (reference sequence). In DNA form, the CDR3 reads TGTGCCAGCAGCCGAATAGCGGGAGGCACAGATACGCAGTATTTT. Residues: CASSRIAGGTDTQYF.

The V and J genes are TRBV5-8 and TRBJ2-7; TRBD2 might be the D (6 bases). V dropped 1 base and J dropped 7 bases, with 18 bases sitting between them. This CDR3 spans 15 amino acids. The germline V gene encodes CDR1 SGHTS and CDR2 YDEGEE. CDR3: CASSLLAGGFEEQYF. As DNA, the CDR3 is TGTGCCAGCAGCTTGTTAGCAGGAGGGTTTGAGGAGCAGTACTTC. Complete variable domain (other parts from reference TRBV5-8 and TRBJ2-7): EAGVTQSPTHLIKTRGQQATLRCSPISGHTSVYWYQQALGLGLQFLLWYDEGEERNRGNFPPRFSGRQFPNYSSELNVNALELEDSALYLCASSLLAGGFEEQYFGPGTRLTVT.

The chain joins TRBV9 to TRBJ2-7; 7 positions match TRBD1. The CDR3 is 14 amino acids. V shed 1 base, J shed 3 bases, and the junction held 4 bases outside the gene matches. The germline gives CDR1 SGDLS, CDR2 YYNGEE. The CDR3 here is CASSVSGQLYEQYF. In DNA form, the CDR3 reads TGTGCCAGCAGCGTATCGGGACAGCTCTACGAGCAGTACTTC.

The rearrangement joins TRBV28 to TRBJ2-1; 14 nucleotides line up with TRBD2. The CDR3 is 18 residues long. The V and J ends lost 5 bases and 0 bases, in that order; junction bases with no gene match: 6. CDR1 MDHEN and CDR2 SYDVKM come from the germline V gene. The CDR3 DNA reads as TGTGCCAGCAGTCTTTGGACTAGCGGGGGGAGCTCCTACAATGAGCAGTTCTTC. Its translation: CASSLWTSGGSSYNEQFF.

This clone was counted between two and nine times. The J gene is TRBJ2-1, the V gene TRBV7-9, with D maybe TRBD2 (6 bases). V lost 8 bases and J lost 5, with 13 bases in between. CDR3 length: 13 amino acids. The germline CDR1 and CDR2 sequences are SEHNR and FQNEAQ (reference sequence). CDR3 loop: CASEVAVNNEQFF. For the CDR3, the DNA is TGTGCCAGCGAAGTAGCGGTGAACAATGAGCAGTTCTTC.

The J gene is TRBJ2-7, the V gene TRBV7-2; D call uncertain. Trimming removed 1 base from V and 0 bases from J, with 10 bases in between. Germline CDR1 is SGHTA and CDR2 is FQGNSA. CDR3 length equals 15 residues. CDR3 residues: CASSLEPLSSYEQYF. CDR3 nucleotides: TGTGCCAGCAGCTTAGAGCCCTTAAGCTCCTACGAGCAGTACTTC.

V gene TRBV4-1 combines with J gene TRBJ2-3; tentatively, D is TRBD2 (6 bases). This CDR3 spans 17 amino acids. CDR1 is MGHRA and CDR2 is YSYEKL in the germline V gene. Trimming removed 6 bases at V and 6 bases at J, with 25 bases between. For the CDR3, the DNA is TGCGCCAGCAGTGCCTACACCGGGACTCCCGGATTTGATACGCAGTATTTT. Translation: CASSAYTGTPGFDTQYF.

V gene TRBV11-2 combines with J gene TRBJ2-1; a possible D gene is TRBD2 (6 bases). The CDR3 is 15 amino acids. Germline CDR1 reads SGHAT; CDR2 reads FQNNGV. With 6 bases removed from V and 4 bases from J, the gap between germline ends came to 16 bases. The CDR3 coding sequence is TGTGCCAGCAGAGCTGTCGGTCTAGCGTACAATGAGCAGTTCTTC. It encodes CASRAVGLAYNEQFF. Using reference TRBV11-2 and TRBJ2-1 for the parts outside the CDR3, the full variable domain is EAGVAQSPRYKIIEKRQSVAFWCNPISGHATLYWYQQILGQGPKLLIQFQNNGVVDDSQLPKDRFSAERLKGVDSTLKIQPAKLEDSAVYLCASRAVGLAYNEQFFGPGTRLTVL.

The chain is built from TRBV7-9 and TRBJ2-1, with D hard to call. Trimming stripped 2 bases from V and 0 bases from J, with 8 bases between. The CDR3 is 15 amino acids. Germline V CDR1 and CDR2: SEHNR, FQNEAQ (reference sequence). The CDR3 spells CASSLSVSSYNEQFF. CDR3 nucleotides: TGTGCCAGCAGCTTATCGGTGAGCTCCTACAATGAGCAGTTCTTC. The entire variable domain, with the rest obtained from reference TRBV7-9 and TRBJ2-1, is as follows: DTGVSQNPRHKITKRGQNVTFRCDPISEHNRLYWYRQTLGQGPEFLTYFQNEAQLEKSRLLSDRFSAERPKGSFSTLEIQRTEQGDSAMYLCASSLSVSSYNEQFFGPGTRLTVL.

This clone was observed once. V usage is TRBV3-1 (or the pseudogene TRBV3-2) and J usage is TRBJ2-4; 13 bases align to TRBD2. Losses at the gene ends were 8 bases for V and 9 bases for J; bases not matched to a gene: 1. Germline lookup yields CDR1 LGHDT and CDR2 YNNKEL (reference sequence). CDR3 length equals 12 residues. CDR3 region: CASGTSGIIQYF. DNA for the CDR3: TGTGCCAGCGGGACTAGCGGGATCATTCAGTACTTC.

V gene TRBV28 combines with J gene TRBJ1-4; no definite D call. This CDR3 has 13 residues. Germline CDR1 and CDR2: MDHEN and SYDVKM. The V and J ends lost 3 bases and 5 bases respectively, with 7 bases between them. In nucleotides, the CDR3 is TGTGCCAGCAGTTTCCGGGAAAATGAAAAACTGTTTTTT. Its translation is CASSFRENEKLFF.

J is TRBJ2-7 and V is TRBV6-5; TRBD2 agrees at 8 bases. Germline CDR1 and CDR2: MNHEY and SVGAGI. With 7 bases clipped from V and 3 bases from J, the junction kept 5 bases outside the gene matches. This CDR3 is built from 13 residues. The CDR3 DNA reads TGTGCCAGCATAGCGGGACCAAGCTACGAGCAGTACTTC. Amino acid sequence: CASIAGPSYEQYF.

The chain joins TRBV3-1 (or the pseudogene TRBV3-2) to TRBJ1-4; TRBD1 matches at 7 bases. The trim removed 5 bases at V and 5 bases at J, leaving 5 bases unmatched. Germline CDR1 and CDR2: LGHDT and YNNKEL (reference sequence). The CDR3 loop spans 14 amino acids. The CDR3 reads CASSTQGLNEKLFF. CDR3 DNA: TGTGCCAGCAGCACACAGGGGCTCAATGAAAAACTGTTTTTT.